The clone carrying this TCR beta chain showed up just a few times. Antigen: not known. The sample is drawn from a study of T cells in Graves' hyperthyroidism and ophthalmopathy. Diagnostic assessment was based on clinical symptoms, serum thyroxine and TRAb, thyroid ultrasound and orbital computed tomography. RNA transcripts yielded amplified TCR beta CDR3 regions. The TCR CDR3 was amplified in a first-round RT-PCR using the HTBI primer set. TCRdb re-called the multiplex PCR reads through MiXCR, storing one row per CDR3 protein. The table shows fewer than 900,000 distinct CDR3 sequences, with less than 20% occurring only once. Study conclusions and caveats: Most thyroid clonotypes with frequency above 0.001 were detected in blood.

Sequenced: blood. This receptor was identified in a man between 18 and 29 years old with Graves' hyperthyroidism.

DNA for the CDR3: TGCAGCGTTGAAGATCGTATTAGCGGGAGTAACAATGAGCAGTTCTTC. It specifies CSVEDRISGSNNEQFF. This sequence joins TRBV29-1 and TRBJ2-1; 9 bases are a match to TRBD2. This CDR3 spans 16 amino acids. Germline V gene sequence: CDR1 SQVTM, CDR2 ANQGSEA. V lost 0 bases, J lost 5 bases, and 8 bases stayed unmatched.